This is a list of T cell receptor beta chains from one sample in a study of early T cells in non-severe SARS-CoV-2 infection. TCRdb re-called the 5' RACE reads through MiXCR, storing one row per CDR3 protein. The sample shows about 83,000 distinct CDR3 sequences, more than 9% of them seen only once. This sample comprised whole blood, obtained at baseline. The receptors were sampled from an adult who was a healthcare worker with PCR-confirmed SARS-CoV-2 infection or an uninfected control (not recorded which). The CDR3 runs from the conserved cysteine through the conserved F or W. D genes are given only for firm matches. Only part of the rows carry a size: once, few, many, or a class if the clone is expanded.

j_gene: TRBJ2-5; v_gene: TRBV28; d_gene: TRBD1; abundance: -; CDR3nt: TGTGCCAGCAGTTTCCCCGTTTCCAGGGACAGGGGAAGAGAGACCCAGTACTTC; CDR3aa: CASSFPVSRDRGRETQYF
j_gene: TRBJ2-2; v_gene: TRBV5-6; d_gene: -; abundance: few; CDR3nt: TGTGCCAGCAGCTGGAAGACTAGTACCGGGGAGCTGTTTTTT; CDR3aa: CASSWKTSTGELFF
j_gene: TRBJ1-5; v_gene: TRBV28; d_gene: -; abundance: few; CDR3nt: TGTGCCACCTATCGCGTCCGCCAGCCCCAGCATTTT; CDR3aa: CATYRVRQPQHF
j_gene: TRBJ2-7; v_gene: TRBV12-3/TRBV12-4; d_gene: TRBD2; abundance: -; CDR3nt: TGTGCCAGCAGTTTTCCCCGACTAGCGGATACTTCCTACGAGCAGTACTTC; CDR3aa: CASSFPRLADTSYEQYF
j_gene: TRBJ2-1; v_gene: TRBV5-6; d_gene: -; abundance: many; CDR3nt: TGTGCCAGCAGCTTGGGGGATAGGCGGAGGAGCTCCTACAATGAGCAGTTCTTC; CDR3aa: CASSLGDRRRSSYNEQFF
j_gene: TRBJ2-7; v_gene: TRBV6-1; d_gene: TRBD2; abundance: -; CDR3nt: TGTGCCAGCAGTGTTCAAGCGGGACTCTACGAGCAGTACTTC; CDR3aa: CASSVQAGLYEQYF
j_gene: TRBJ1-1; v_gene: TRBV28; d_gene: -; abundance: -; CDR3nt: TGTGCCAGCAGTCCCTATCGGGGCCCCCCGGGGAAGAACACTGAAGCTTTCTTT; CDR3aa: CASSPYRGPPGKNTEAFF
j_gene: TRBJ2-5; v_gene: TRBV28; d_gene: -; abundance: -; CDR3nt: TGTGCCAGCAGTTTACAAGGGGATGGCCAAGAGACCCAGTACTTC; CDR3aa: CASSLQGDGQETQYF
j_gene: TRBJ1-5; v_gene: TRBV28; d_gene: -; abundance: -; CDR3nt: TGTGCCAGCAGTTTATACGATCAGCCCCAGCATTTT; CDR3aa: CASSLYDQPQHF
j_gene: TRBJ2-3; v_gene: TRBV27; d_gene: -; abundance: -; CDR3nt: TGTGCCAGCAGTTTGGTAGGGTCCCGTACAGATACGCAGTATTTT; CDR3aa: CASSLVGSRTDTQYF
j_gene: TRBJ2-7; v_gene: TRBV20-1; d_gene: TRBD2; abundance: few; CDR3nt: TGCAGTGCTAAAGGACTAGCGGAATACTACGAGCAGTACTTC; CDR3aa: CSAKGLAEYYEQYF
j_gene: TRBJ1-5; v_gene: TRBV7-2; d_gene: -; abundance: -; CDR3nt: TGTGCCAGCAGCACCAGGTTCTACAATCAGCCCCAGCATTTT; CDR3aa: CASSTRFYNQPQHF
j_gene: TRBJ2-2; v_gene: TRBV7-3; d_gene: -; abundance: -; CDR3nt: TGTGCCAGCAGCCCCCCCGCGAACACCGGGGAGCTGTTTTTT; CDR3aa: CASSPPANTGELFF
j_gene: TRBJ2-7; v_gene: TRBV10-3; d_gene: TRBD2; abundance: -; CDR3nt: TGTGCCATCAGTCCTAGCGGGAGGGCCTACGAGCAGTACTTC; CDR3aa: CAISPSGRAYEQYF